One and the same sample provided the 7 T cell receptor beta chains below, sequenced in a study of breast tumors, draining lymph nodes, adjacent tissues. Axillary draining lymph nodes of breast cancer patients supplied the node samples. A single record per CDR3 protein comes from TCRdb applying MiXCR to the multiplex PCR reads. The data contain about 94,000 distinct CDR3 sequences, more than 25% of them singletons. The source material was axillary lymph node tissue. These TCRs come from a female donor with breast cancer. Some clones in this sample may be carry-over from other donors' samples.

This clonotype has a handful of counts. This may stem from a read error, because a much larger clone lies one nucleotide away. The rearrangement uses TRBV6-2 or TRBV6-3 and TRBJ2-3, with TRBD1 matching over 8 bases. V shed 5 bases, J shed 0 bases, and the junction held 7 bases outside the gene matches. The germline V gene has CDR1 MNHEY and CDR2 SVGEGT. The CDR3 extends over 16 amino acids. The CDR3 sequence is CASSPRQGTSTDTQYF. The CDR3 DNA sequence: TGTGCCAGCAGTCCCCGACAGGGGACAAGCACAGATACGCAGTATTTT.

To note about this clonotype: Being one base from a much bigger clone, this may be a read error. The chain uses TRBV28 and TRBJ2-7; 10 bases fit TRBD2. CDR1 and CDR2 (germline): MDHEN, SYDVKM. The CDR3 spans 16 residues. CDR3 nucleotides: TGTGCCAGCAGTCTAGCGGGAGCTCCCCCTTCTTACGGGCAGTACTTC. Amino acids: CASSLAGAPPSYGQYF.

This clonotype was detected only a few times. Being one base from a much bigger clone, this may be a read error. The chain links TRBV6-1 to TRBJ2-7; the D is unclear. Germline V gene sequence: CDR1 MNHNS, CDR2 SASEGT. V lost 5 bases and J 1 base, leaving 12 bases between the germline ends. This CDR3 is built from 14 residues. CDR3 in DNA: TGTGCCAGCAGTCATTACAGCGTATCCTACGAGCAGTACTTC. Its protein is CASSHYSVSYEQYF.

This clonotype appeared many times. V is TRBV19 and J is TRBJ2-6; D remains ambiguous. Germline V CDR1 and CDR2: LNHDA, SQIVND (reference sequence). The V and J ends lost 2 bases and 2 bases respectively, with 1 base between them. The CDR3 extends over 13 amino acids. The CDR3 loop is CASSIPGANVLTF. The CDR3, as DNA: TGTGCCAGTAGTATACCTGGGGCCAACGTCCTGACTTTC.

The chain links TRBV12-3 or TRBV12-4 to TRBJ1-1; no definite D call. The CDR3 is made up of 11 amino acids. Trimming took off 10 bases at V and 2 bases at J, with 8 bases between the two ends. CDR3 in amino acids: CATGVNTEAFF. The CDR3 DNA is TGTGCCACCGGGGTTAACACTGAAGCTTTCTTT.

This clonotype came up many times. This chain uses TRBV9 with TRBJ2-7; a possible D gene is TRBD2 (5 bases). The V end lost 7 bases, the J end lost 6 bases, and 20 bases lay between the germline ends. The length of the CDR3 is 14 residues. The V gene's germline CDR1 is SGDLS and CDR2 YYNGEE. The CDR3 bases are TGTGCCAGCCCGGCGGACTTTTTATATTGCGAGCAGTACTTC. Translation: CASPADFLYCEQYF.

Many counts were recorded for this clonotype. The chain couples TRBV20-1 to TRBJ1-5; TRBD1 matches 9 bases. Germline V CDR1 and CDR2: DFQATT, SNEGSKA (reference sequence). The junction had 11 bases not matched to a gene; V was cut back by 6 bases and J by 5 bases. The CDR3 length is 15 residues. The chain's CDR3 is CSALSTGGGDQPQHF. DNA of the CDR3: TGCAGTGCCCTTTCGACAGGGGGGGGTGATCAGCCCCAGCATTTT.